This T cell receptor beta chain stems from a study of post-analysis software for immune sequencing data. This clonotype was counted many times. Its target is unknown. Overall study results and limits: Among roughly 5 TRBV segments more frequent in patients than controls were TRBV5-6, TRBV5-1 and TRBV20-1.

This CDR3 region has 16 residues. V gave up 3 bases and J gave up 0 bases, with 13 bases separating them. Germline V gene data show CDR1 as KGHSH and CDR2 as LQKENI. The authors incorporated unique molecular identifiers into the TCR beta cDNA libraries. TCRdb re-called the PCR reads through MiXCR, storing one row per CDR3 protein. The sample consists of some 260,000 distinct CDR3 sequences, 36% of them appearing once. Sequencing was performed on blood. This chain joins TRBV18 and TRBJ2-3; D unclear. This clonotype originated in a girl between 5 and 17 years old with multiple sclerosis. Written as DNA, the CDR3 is TGTGCCAGCTCACCCGGTGGGCCAGATAGCACAGATACGCAGTATTTT. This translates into CASSPGGPDSTDTQYF.